What follows are 28 T cell receptor beta chains derived from one specimen sequenced in a study of cytomegalovirus exposure and HLA in healthy donors. Amplification used 60 Vbeta primers and 13 Jbeta primers. Some clones are missing from TCRdb's copy, which holds only in-frame ones; the method was immunoSEQ multiplex PCR. In the table there are approximately 150,000 clones, roughly 80% of which are singletons. The specimen was PBMCs. The receptors were sampled from a human donor in good health.

The V gene is TRBV5-5, the J gene TRBJ1-2; D call uncertain. The length of the CDR3 is 13 residues. V shed 5 bases and J shed 8 bases, with 16 bases lying between them. Per germline, CDR1 SGHKS and CDR2 YYEKEE (reference sequence). CDR3 sequence reads: CASRTTGGGGYTF. DNA of the CDR3: TGTGCCAGCAGGACCACTGGCGGAGGGGGCTACACCTTC.

This rearrangement joins TRBV7-2 to TRBJ2-1, with 12 bases fitting TRBD2. The germline V gene encodes CDR1 SGHTA and CDR2 FQGNSA. V shed 1 base, J shed 4 bases, and the junction held 2 bases outside the gene matches. This CDR3 spans 16 amino acids. The CDR3 DNA reads TGTGCCAGCAGCTTAGGGACTAGCGGGGTGTACAATGAGCAGTTCTTC. This translates into CASSLGTSGVYNEQFF.

The rearrangement uses TRBV1 and TRBJ2-3; the table names TRBD2, a call not compared with the DNA. TRBV1 is noted as a pseudogene. CDR3 size: 16 residues. CDR3 in amino acids: CTSSQGTSCDADTQYF. Written as DNA, the CDR3 is TGCACCAGCAGCCAAGGGACTAGCTGCGACGCAGATACGCAGTATTTT.

Here the CDR3 DNA reads TGTGCCAGCAGTAACACAGGGGTGGCTGAAGCTTTCTTT. It specifies CASSNTGVAEAFF. V is TRBV6-4 and J is TRBJ1-1; 7 nucleotides align to TRBD1. J lost 6 bases, V lost 5 bases, and 6 bases had no gene match. Germline CDR1 and CDR2: MRHNA and SNTAGT. The CDR3 consists of 13 residues.

This chain joins TRBV4-1 and TRBJ1-2; TRBD1 might be the D (6 bases). V lost 1 base and J lost 8, with 20 bases in between. Germline assignment: CDR1 MGHRA and CDR2 YSYEKL. The CDR3 is 16 amino acids. CDR3 nucleotides: TGCGCCAGCAGCCAAGTAGGGGGGGGCGGAAGGGGAGGCTACACCTTC. It codes for CASSQVGGGGRGGYTF.

V usage is TRBV11-1 and J usage is TRBJ2-7, with unresolved D. Germline V CDR1 and CDR2: SGHAT, FQDESV (reference sequence). This CDR3 region has 15 residues. Trimming removed 1 base from V and 2 bases from J, with 12 bases in between. In nucleotides, the CDR3 is TGTGCCAGCAGCTTAGGGAACGGAGAGGCCTACGAGCAGTACTTC. Residues: CASSLGNGEAYEQYF. Using reference TRBV11-1 and TRBJ2-7 for the parts outside the CDR3, the full variable domain is EAEVAQSPRYKITEKSQAVAFWCDPISGHATLYWYRQILGQGPELLVQFQDESVVDDSQLPKDRFSAERLKGVDSTLKIQPAELGDSAMYLCASSLGNGEAYEQYFGPGTRLTVT.

The sample holds a few counts of this clone. This chain joins TRBV5-1 and TRBJ1-1, with a possible D match to TRBD1 (6 bases). CDR1 and CDR2 from the germline V gene are SGHRS and YFSETQ. V lost 4 bases to trimming and J lost 6 bases, with 13 bases between them. The CDR3 sequence is 13 residues long. This CDR3 reads CASSLLGQSEAFF. For the CDR3, the DNA is TGCGCCAGCAGCCTTTTGGGACAATCTGAAGCTTTCTTT.

The rearrangement uses TRBV6-6 and TRBJ1-5; no clear D. Germline values: CDR1 MNHNY, CDR2 SVGAGI (reference sequence). Trimming left V 0 bases short and J 2 bases short, with 11 bases between. The CDR3 sequence is 16 residues long. CDR3 loop: CASSYSRGYGNQPQHF. The CDR3 nucleotides are TGTGCCAGCAGTTACTCGCGGGGTTATGGCAATCAGCCCCAGCATTTT.

The chain combines TRBV21-1 with TRBJ1-4; the DNA was not used to check the table's D call, TRBD1. TRBV21-1 is classified as a pseudogene. This CDR3 contains 14 residues. The CDR3 protein is CASTLTGGREKLFF. The CDR3 bases are TGTGCCAGCACCTTGACAGGGGGACGTGAAAAACTGTTTTTT.

This clone showed up just once. The chain uses TRBV6-6 and TRBJ2-7; TRBD1 matches 10 bases. Per germline, CDR1 MNHNY and CDR2 SVGAGI (reference sequence). V was clipped by 6 bases and J by 2 bases; unmatched bases: 7. The CDR3 length is 15 residues. CDR3 DNA: TGTGCCAGCAGAGTACCGGGGACAGGGGCCTACGAGCAGTACTTC. Translated, it gives CASRVPGTGAYEQYF.

This clone was seen a handful of times. The chain carries TRBV5-6 and TRBJ2-7; D is perhaps TRBD2 (6 bases). V was cut by 7 bases and J by 5 bases, with 19 bases left in between. The CDR3 contains 14 residues. From germline, CDR1 is SGHDT and CDR2 YYEEEE. CDR3 loop: CASGLYGGYDEQYF. DNA of the CDR3: TGTGCCAGCGGTCTCTACGGGGGATACGACGAGCAGTACTTC.

Comment on this clone: The same CDR3 arises from other DNA sequences in this sample as well. Here the CDR3 DNA reads TGCGCCAGCAGCCAAGTAGTCTTGAATGAGCAGTTCTTC. Encoded protein: CASSQVVLNEQFF. The V and J genes are TRBV4-3 and TRBJ2-1, with D unresolved. The CDR3 spans 13 residues. V gave up 1 base and J gave up 7 bases, with 8 bases separating them. Per the germline V gene, CDR1 is LGHNA and CDR2 is YSLEER.

V gene TRBV5-1 combines with J gene TRBJ1-3, with a tentative D call TRBD1 (6 bases). V lost 4 bases, J lost 0 bases, and 17 bases lay in between. The germline CDR1 and CDR2 sequences are SGHRS and YFSETQ. The CDR3 consists of 17 residues. CDR3 sequence reads: CASSIDLDRNSGNTIYF. The CDR3, as DNA: TGCGCCAGCAGCATAGATCTAGACAGGAACTCTGGAAACACCATATATTTT.

The chain couples TRBV5-1 to TRBJ2-5; the D gene is possibly TRBD1 (5 bases). This CDR3 has 15 residues. The ends were cut back, 4 bases at V and 1 base at J, with 14 bases in the middle. CDR1 is SGHRS, CDR2 YFSETQ, per germline. CDR3 region: CASSPLQDIQETQYF. CDR3 sequence (DNA): TGCGCCAGCAGCCCACTACAGGATATCCAAGAGACCCAGTACTTC.

The chain joins TRBV7-8 to TRBJ2-5; D perhaps matches TRBD2 (5 bases). The CDR3 is made up of 15 amino acids. CDR1 is SGHVS, CDR2 FQNEAQ, per germline. V shed 2 bases and J shed 3 bases, with 13 bases lying between them. CDR3: CASSLSKEAEETQYF. CDR3 DNA sequence: TGTGCCAGCAGCTTATCCAAGGAGGCAGAAGAGACCCAGTACTTC.

The rearrangement uses TRBV12-5 and TRBJ2-2, with 7 bases identical to TRBD1. The trim removed 0 bases at V and 6 bases at J, leaving 7 bases unmatched. Germline V lookup: CDR1 LGHNT, CDR2 FRNRAP. CDR3 length: 16 residues. DNA for the CDR3: TGTGCTAGTGGTTTGGTCCTACAGGGGTATGCCGGGGAGCTGTTTTTT. It translates to CASGLVLQGYAGELFF.

V gene TRBV4-1 combines with J gene TRBJ2-5, with D perhaps TRBD1 (6 bases). The ends were cut back, 3 bases at V and 3 bases at J, with 17 bases in the middle. Germline loops: CDR1 MGHRA, CDR2 YSYEKL. The CDR3 runs to 16 residues. The CDR3 coding sequence is TGCGCCAGCAGCCAGTCCTTGGGCAGGGGAGAAGAGACCCAGTACTTC. This translates into CASSQSLGRGEETQYF.

The chain couples TRBV5-1 to TRBJ2-2, with 10 bases matching TRBD1. Trimming cost V 4 bases and J 1 base; bases outside gene matches: 4. CDR3 length: 16 amino acids. Germline CDR1 is SGHRS and CDR2 is YFSETQ. As DNA, the CDR3 is TGCGCCAGCAGCCGACAGGGGGCAATGAACACCGGGGAGCTGTTTTTT. Translated: CASSRQGAMNTGELFF.

About this clone itself: Additional DNA sequences in this sample encode the identical CDR3. V and J are TRBV19 and TRBJ1-5, with a possible D match to TRBD1 (6 bases). This CDR3 has 14 residues. CDR1 LNHDA and CDR2 SQIVND come from the germline V gene (reference sequence). Trimming shortened V by 5 bases and J by 3 bases, and 11 bases separated the two germline ends. The CDR3 sequence: CASSPTGTNQPQHF. The CDR3, as DNA: TGTGCCAGTAGTCCCACAGGGACCAATCAGCCCCAGCATTTT.

This clone was seen just once. The CDR3 sequence: CASSIDLSQPQHF. DNA of the CDR3: TGTGCCAGTAGTATAGATCTAAGTCAGCCCCAGCATTTT. J is TRBJ1-5 and V is TRBV19; the D is unclear. Germline V gives CDR1 LNHDA, CDR2 SQIVND (reference sequence). The CDR3 sequence is 13 residues long. Trimming shortened V by 0 bases and J by 6 bases, and 6 bases separated the two germline ends.

The chain is built from TRBV28 and TRBJ2-2; 10 positions agree with TRBD2. The ends lost 2 bases at V and 3 bases at J; junction bases unmatched: 3. Per germline, CDR1 MDHEN and CDR2 SYDVKM. The CDR3 is 16 amino acids. CDR3 nucleotides: TGTGCCAGCAGTTTAAGTAGCGGGGGGCACACCGGGGAGCTGTTTTTT. Amino acid sequence: CASSLSSGGHTGELFF.

This chain uses TRBV4-1 with TRBJ2-5; D is unresolved. Trimming cost V 0 bases and J 1 base, with 6 bases left between them. The CDR3 sequence is 14 residues long. In germline, CDR1 is MGHRA, CDR2 YSYEKL. CDR3 in DNA: TGCGCCAGCAGCCAAGATGCCGGCCAAGAGACCCAGTACTTC. This gives the protein CASSQDAGQETQYF.

This sequence joins TRBV5-1 and TRBJ2-3; no firm D call. The CDR3 is 13 residues long. The germline V gene has CDR1 SGHRS and CDR2 YFSETQ. Trimming pared 3 bases from V and 3 bases from J, leaving 8 bases between. The CDR3, as DNA: TGCGCCAGCAGCTACACAACGACAGATACGCAGTATTTT. It codes for CASSYTTTDTQYF.

The chain recombines TRBV11-2 with TRBJ2-7, with TRBD1 matching 7 bases. V shed 6 bases, J shed 3 bases, and the junction held 2 bases outside the gene matches. From germline, CDR1 is SGHAT and CDR2 FQNNGV. This CDR3 is 12 amino acids long. The CDR3 here is CASSRQGYEQYF. The CDR3 nucleotides read TGTGCCAGCAGTCGACAGGGCTACGAGCAGTACTTC.

This clone came up once. The J gene is TRBJ2-2, the V gene TRBV9; weak D call: TRBD1 (6 bases). Germline CDR1 reads SGDLS; CDR2 reads YYNGEE. CDR3 size: 15 residues. Deletions cut 3 bases from V and 0 bases from J, with 9 bases between. The CDR3 reads CASSGGGSNTGELFF. The CDR3 bases are TGTGCCAGCAGCGGAGGGGGTTCGAACACCGGGGAGCTGTTTTTT.

The chain links TRBV7-9 to TRBJ1-1; TRBD1 is a possible D gene (6 bases). V was pared by 0 bases and J by 5 bases, with 19 bases between. The CDR3 covers 17 residues. The germline gives CDR1 SEHNR, CDR2 FQNEAQ (reference sequence). The CDR3 reads CASSLALGQLSETEAFF. CDR3 DNA sequence: TGTGCCAGCAGCTTAGCGTTAGGACAGTTGAGTGAGACTGAAGCTTTCTTT. The variable domain in full, completed from reference TRBV7-9 and TRBJ1-1, reads DTGVSQNPRHKITKRGQNVTFRCDPISEHNRLYWYRQTLGQGPEFLTYFQNEAQLEKSRLLSDRFSAERPKGSFSTLEIQRTEQGDSAMYLCASSLALGQLSETEAFFGQGTRLTVV.

This chain uses TRBV6-6 with TRBJ2-3; the match to TRBD2 covers 11 bases. This CDR3 is 16 amino acids long. With 3 bases clipped from V and 4 bases from J, the junction kept 6 bases outside the gene matches. The germline V gene encodes CDR1 MNHNY and CDR2 SVGAGI (reference sequence). The CDR3 sequence is CASSYPGTSGSDTQYF. CDR3 DNA sequence: TGTGCCAGCAGTTATCCCGGGACTAGCGGATCAGATACGCAGTATTTT.

The chain links TRBV10-3 to TRBJ1-4; 11 nucleotides align to TRBD1. This CDR3 contains 14 residues. Germline V gene sequence: CDR1 ENHRY, CDR2 SYGVKD. J was trimmed by 6 bases and V by 4 bases; bases with no gene match: 1. CDR3 sequence reads: CAISGDRGDEKLFF. In nucleotides, the CDR3 is TGTGCCATCAGTGGGGACAGGGGGGATGAAAAACTGTTTTTT.